The next 15 T cell receptor beta chains were all read from a single sample in a study of T cells after yellow fever vaccination (dated by TCRdb to the late 2010s). The treatment or condition label, read with the paper, signifies: live attenuated yellow fever vaccine strain. The library was prepared using 5' RACE. Instrument on record: Illumina HiSeq 2500. In-frame beta chains were kept once TCRdb had trimmed the public reads at Q25 with fastp and called clones with MiXCR. Identical CDR3 protein sequences are pooled into one entry, listed with their most common genes and DNA. This sample lists over 110,000 distinct CDR3 sequences; roughly 8% were detected once. The ten largest clones take up less than 0.85% of the sample. Sequencing used CD4+ T cells sorted from PBMCs, obtained 5 days after the yellow fever booster vaccination. These TCRs come from a man between 25 and 39 years old who received the YFV17D yellow fever vaccine.

This clonotype was recorded many times. This rearrangement joins TRBV6-6 to TRBJ2-3, with D perhaps TRBD1 or TRBD2 (5 bases each). Trimming cost V 6 bases and J 9 bases, with 10 bases left between them. The CDR3 has 11 amino acids. The V gene's germline CDR1 is MNHNY and CDR2 SVGAGI (reference sequence). The CDR3 is CASSLGATQYF. The CDR3 nucleotides are TGTGCCAGCAGCCTCGGGGCAACGCAGTATTTT.

The sample holds many counts of this clonotype. The CDR3 loop reads CSAKGSTITQETQYF. DNA of the CDR3: TGCAGTGCTAAGGGCTCGACTATCACCCAAGAGACCCAGTACTTC. This chain connects TRBV20-1 to TRBJ2-5; a weak D match, TRBD2 (5 bases). V gave up 4 bases and J gave up 1 base, with 16 bases separating them. Germline V gene sequence: CDR1 DFQATT, CDR2 SNEGSKA (reference sequence). The CDR3 is 15 residues long.

As concerns this clonotype: This could be a read error, since a much larger clone is one nucleotide away. This sequence joins TRBV5-1 and TRBJ2-5, with a possible D match to TRBD2 (5 bases). The V gene's germline CDR1 is SGHRS and CDR2 YFSETQ. The CDR3 is 15 residues long. The ends were cut back, 4 bases at V and 4 bases at J, with 17 bases in the middle. CDR3 sequence (DNA): TGCGCCAGCAGCCTAACACTCGGACTGATAGAGACCCAGTACTTC. This codes for CASSLTLGLIETQYF.

In its sample, this clonotype was seen a few times. J is TRBJ2-1 and V is TRBV20-1; no clear D gene. Germline V gene data show CDR1 as DFQATT and CDR2 as SNEGSKA (reference sequence). This CDR3 is 16 amino acids long. V lost 6 bases to trimming and J lost 0 bases, with 18 bases between them. The CDR3 region has the DNA TGCAGTGCCACACCCGCCAGGCGGACCTCCTACAATGAGCAGTTCTTC. Residues: CSATPARRTSYNEQFF.

This clonotype occurred many times. V is TRBV5-1 and J is TRBJ2-5; maybe TRBD2 (6 bases). Looked up from germline, CDR1 is SGHRS and CDR2 is YFSETQ. This CDR3 is built from 15 residues. The germline V and J ends were trimmed by 6 bases and 5 bases, with 20 bases remaining between them. The CDR3, as DNA: TGCGCCAGCACTAGAGGAGGGCCCGGTATGGAGACCCAGTACTTC. The encoded protein is CASTRGGPGMETQYF. Full variable domain (remainder filled in from reference TRBV5-1 and TRBJ2-5): KAGVTQTPRYLIKTRGQQVTLSCSPISGHRSVSWYQQTPGQGLQFLFEYFSETQRNKGNFPGRFSGRQFSNSRSEMNVSTLELGDSALYLCASTRGGPGMETQYFGPGTRLLVL.

This clonotype was recorded at least ten times. V gene TRBV5-1 combines with J gene TRBJ2-3, with TRBD1 matching 8 bases. In germline, CDR1 is SGHRS, CDR2 YFSETQ. The trim removed 4 bases at V and 0 bases at J, leaving 7 bases unmatched. CDR3 length: 16 amino acids. The CDR3 loop is CASSNRGTGSTDTQYF. DNA for the CDR3: TGCGCCAGCAGCAACCGAGGGACAGGTAGCACAGATACGCAGTATTTT.

Many counts were recorded for this clonotype. V is TRBV7-9 and J is TRBJ2-7, with D perhaps TRBD2 (6 bases). CDR1 is SEHNR, CDR2 FQNEAQ, per germline (reference sequence). V was trimmed by 5 bases and J by 1 base, leaving 9 bases between them. This CDR3 has 13 amino acids. CDR3 DNA sequence: TGTGCCAGCAGCATGGGGGGTTCCTACGAGCAGTACTTC. Translating gives CASSMGGSYEQYF.

This clonotype appeared many times. V is TRBV5-1 and J is TRBJ2-7; tentatively, D is TRBD1 (5 bases). Germline-derived CDR1 and CDR2 are SGHRS and YFSETQ. This CDR3 is built from 15 residues. Trimming pared 0 bases from V and 0 bases from J, leaving 10 bases between. This chain's CDR3 is CASSLEPQGSYEQYF. The CDR3 nucleotides read TGCGCCAGCAGCTTGGAGCCTCAGGGCTCCTACGAGCAGTACTTC.

This clonotype was recorded at least ten times. V gene TRBV29-1 combines with J gene TRBJ1-2; TRBD1 might be the D (5 bases). The CDR3 contains 12 residues. V dropped 7 bases and J dropped 6 bases, with 15 bases sitting between them. Germline CDR1 reads SQVTM; CDR2 reads ANQGSEA. Here the CDR3 DNA reads TGCAGCGCCCCACGGGACCTTGATGGCTACACCTTC. It codes for CSAPRDLDGYTF.

The V gene is TRBV7-6, the J gene TRBJ1-4; D might be TRBD1 (5 bases). V shed 2 bases and J shed 7 bases, with 5 bases lying between them. Germline V gene lookup returns CDR1 SGHVS and CDR2 FNYEAQ. The length of the CDR3 is 12 residues. This CDR3 is CASSLQGEKLFF. The DNA for the CDR3 is TGTGCCAGCAGCTTACAGGGTGAAAAACTGTTTTTT. Based on the CDR3 plus reference TRBV7-6 and TRBJ1-4, the full variable domain is GAGVSQSPRYKVTKRGQDVALRCDPISGHVSLYWYRQALGQGPEFLTYFNYEAQQDKSGLPNDRFSAERPEGSISTLTIQRTEQRDSAMYRCASSLQGEKLFFGSGTQLSVL.

Many counts were recorded for this clonotype. The chain recombines TRBV27 with TRBJ2-1; weak D call: TRBD2 (6 bases). This CDR3 is built from 20 residues. V gave up 6 bases and J gave up 0 bases, with 27 bases separating them. Germline CDR1 MNHEY, CDR2 SMNVEV (reference sequence). Here the CDR3 reads CASRHTPPGTLAPSYNEQFF. The CDR3 nucleotides are TGTGCCAGCAGACACACTCCACCTGGGACTCTAGCGCCCTCCTACAATGAGCAGTTCTTC.

In this sample, this clonotype turned up many times. The V call is TRBV20-1, the J call TRBJ1-2, with a weak D call TRBD1 (6 bases). CDR1 and CDR2 from the germline V gene are DFQATT and SNEGSKA (reference sequence). V was clipped by 2 bases and J by 0 bases, with 10 bases between them. This CDR3 has 14 amino acids. The CDR3 loop reads CSARQGQANYGYTF. The CDR3 DNA reads TGCAGTGCTAGACAGGGGCAAGCTAACTATGGCTACACCTTC.

This clonotype was recorded many times. The chain couples TRBV18 to TRBJ2-2; D is undetermined. Germline CDR1 reads KGHSH; CDR2 reads LQKENI. The V end was cut by 0 bases, the J end by 1 base, with 6 bases between. The CDR3 has 15 amino acids. The CDR3 region has the DNA TGTGCCAGCTCACCACCCTCCCAGAACACCGGGGAGCTGTTTTTT. Translated: CASSPPSQNTGELFF.

This clonotype has a count of ten or more. The chain carries TRBV11-2 and TRBJ2-4, with D possibly TRBD2 on 6 matching bases. The CDR3 runs to 17 residues. CDR1 SGHAT and CDR2 FQNNGV come from the germline V gene. Deletions cut 4 bases from V and 1 base from J, with 17 bases between. As DNA, the CDR3 is TGTGCCAGCAGCTGGAGGGAATCAGGAGGGGCCAAAAACATTCAGTACTTC. It specifies CASSWRESGGAKNIQYF. Full variable domain (outside the CDR3, taken from reference TRBV11-2 and TRBJ2-4): EAGVAQSPRYKIIEKRQSVAFWCNPISGHATLYWYQQILGQGPKLLIQFQNNGVVDDSQLPKDRFSAERLKGVDSTLKIQPAKLEDSAVYLCASSWRESGGAKNIQYFGAGTRLSVL.

The rearrangement links TRBV19 to TRBJ2-2, with D maybe TRBD2 (6 bases). This CDR3 has 14 amino acids. The ends were cut back, 5 bases at V and 4 bases at J, with 11 bases in the middle. The germline V gene has CDR1 LNHDA and CDR2 SQIVND (reference sequence). This chain's CDR3 is CASSPGTPTGELFF. In DNA form, the CDR3 reads TGTGCCAGTAGTCCCGGGACTCCCACCGGGGAGCTGTTTTTT.